The entry below describes one T cell receptor (beta chain). Antigen: not known. From 3500 ng of total RNA, each TCR library was prepared. From the 5' RACE reads, TCRdb lists one entry per CDR3 protein and no DNA. The sample table includes approximately 140,000 distinct CDR3 sequences. The data are from a study of monozygotic twins with inflammatory bowel disease. Study-wide results and caveats: Compared with healthy twins, IBD patients shared fewer clonotypes with others, especially with disease activity. Healthy co-twins, by inverse Simpson, had higher TCRbeta diversity than their siblings with IBD.

The CDR3 has 16 residues. Germline-derived CDR1 and CDR2 are MNHEY and SMNVEV (reference sequence). This TCR derives from a human donor with ulcerative colitis or Crohn's disease, or a healthy co-twin of an affected twin (not recorded which). V gene TRBV27 combines with J gene TRBJ1-4; as DNA is missing, the TRBD1 call by TCRdb cannot be tested. Sequencing was done on a sample of blood. This chain's CDR3 is CASSLVGQGRREKLFF.